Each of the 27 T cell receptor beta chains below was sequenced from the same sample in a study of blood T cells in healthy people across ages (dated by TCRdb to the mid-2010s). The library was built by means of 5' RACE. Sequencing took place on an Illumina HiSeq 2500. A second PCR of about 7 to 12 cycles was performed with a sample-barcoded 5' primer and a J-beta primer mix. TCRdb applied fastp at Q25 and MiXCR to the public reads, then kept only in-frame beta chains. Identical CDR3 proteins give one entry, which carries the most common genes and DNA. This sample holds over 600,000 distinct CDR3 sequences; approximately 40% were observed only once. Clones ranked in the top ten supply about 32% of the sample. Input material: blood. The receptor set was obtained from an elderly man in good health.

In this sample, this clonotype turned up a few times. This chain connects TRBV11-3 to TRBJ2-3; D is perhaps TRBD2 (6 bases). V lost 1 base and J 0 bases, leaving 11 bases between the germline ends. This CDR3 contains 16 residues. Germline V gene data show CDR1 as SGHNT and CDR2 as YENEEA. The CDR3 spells CASSLGRLASTDTQYF. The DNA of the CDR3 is TGTGCCAGCAGCTTAGGAAGGCTAGCGAGCACAGATACGCAGTATTTT.

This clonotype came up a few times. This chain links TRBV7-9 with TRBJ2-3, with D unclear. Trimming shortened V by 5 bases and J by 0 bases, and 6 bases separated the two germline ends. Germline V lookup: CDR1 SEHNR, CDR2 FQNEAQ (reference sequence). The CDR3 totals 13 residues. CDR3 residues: CASSDRSTDTQYF. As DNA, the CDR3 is TGTGCCAGCAGCGACCGGAGCACAGATACGCAGTATTTT. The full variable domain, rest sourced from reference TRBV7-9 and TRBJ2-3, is DTGVSQNPRHKITKRGQNVTFRCDPISEHNRLYWYRQTLGQGPEFLTYFQNEAQLEKSRLLSDRFSAERPKGSFSTLEIQRTEQGDSAMYLCASSDRSTDTQYFGPGTRLTVL.

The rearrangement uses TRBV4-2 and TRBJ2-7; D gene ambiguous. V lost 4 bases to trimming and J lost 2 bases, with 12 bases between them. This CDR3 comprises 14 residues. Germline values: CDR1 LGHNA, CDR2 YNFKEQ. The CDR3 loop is CASSPLDKPYEQYF. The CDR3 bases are TGTGCCAGCAGCCCCTTAGACAAGCCCTACGAGCAGTACTTC.

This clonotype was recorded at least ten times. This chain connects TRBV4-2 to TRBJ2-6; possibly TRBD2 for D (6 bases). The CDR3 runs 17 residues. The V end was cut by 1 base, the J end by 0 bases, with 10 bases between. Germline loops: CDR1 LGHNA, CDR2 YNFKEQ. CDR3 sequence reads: CASSQGMGGSGANVLTF. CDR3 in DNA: TGTGCCAGCAGCCAAGGCATGGGGGGCTCTGGGGCCAACGTCCTGACTTTC.

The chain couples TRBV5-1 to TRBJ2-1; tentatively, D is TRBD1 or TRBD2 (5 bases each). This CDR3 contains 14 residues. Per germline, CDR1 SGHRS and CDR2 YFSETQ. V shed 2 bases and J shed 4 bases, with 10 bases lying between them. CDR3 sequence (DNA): TGCGCCAGCAGCTTCCGGGACGGGTACAATGAGCAGTTCTTC. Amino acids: CASSFRDGYNEQFF.

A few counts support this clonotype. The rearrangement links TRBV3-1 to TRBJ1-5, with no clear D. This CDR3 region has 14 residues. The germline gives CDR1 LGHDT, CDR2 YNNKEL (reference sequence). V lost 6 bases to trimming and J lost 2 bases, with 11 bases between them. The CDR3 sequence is CASSKGSGNQPQHF. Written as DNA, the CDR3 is TGTGCCAGCAGTAAGGGATCGGGCAATCAGCCCCAGCATTTT.

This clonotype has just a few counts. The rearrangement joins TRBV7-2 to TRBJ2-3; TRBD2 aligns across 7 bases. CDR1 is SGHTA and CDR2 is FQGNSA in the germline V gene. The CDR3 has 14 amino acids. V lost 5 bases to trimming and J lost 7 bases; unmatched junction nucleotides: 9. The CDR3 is CASSQQLAENTQYF. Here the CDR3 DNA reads TGTGCCAGCAGCCAACAGCTAGCGGAAAATACGCAGTATTTT.

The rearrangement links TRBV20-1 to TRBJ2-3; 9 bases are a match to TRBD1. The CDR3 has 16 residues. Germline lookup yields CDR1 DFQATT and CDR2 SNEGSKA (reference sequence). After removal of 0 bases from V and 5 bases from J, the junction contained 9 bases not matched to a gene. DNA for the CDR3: TGCAGTGCTAGAGAGAGGACAGGGGTTCTTGGAGATACGCAGTATTTT. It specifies CSARERTGVLGDTQYF.

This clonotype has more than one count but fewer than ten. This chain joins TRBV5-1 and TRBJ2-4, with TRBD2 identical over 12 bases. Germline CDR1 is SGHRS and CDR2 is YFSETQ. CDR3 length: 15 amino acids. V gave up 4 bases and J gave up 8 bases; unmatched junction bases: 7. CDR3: CASSVTSGGPDIQYF. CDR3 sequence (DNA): TGCGCCAGCAGCGTTACTAGCGGGGGGCCGGACATTCAGTACTTC.

CDR3 bases: TGCGCCAGCAGCCAGGCGACTAGCGGGGGCCGATACAATGAGCAGTTCTTC. Translated: CASSQATSGGRYNEQFF. The chain couples TRBV4-1 to TRBJ2-1, with 12 bases identical to TRBD2. Per the germline V gene, CDR1 is MGHRA and CDR2 is YSYEKL. There are 17 residues in the CDR3. V was clipped by 3 bases and J by 4 bases; unmatched bases: 7.

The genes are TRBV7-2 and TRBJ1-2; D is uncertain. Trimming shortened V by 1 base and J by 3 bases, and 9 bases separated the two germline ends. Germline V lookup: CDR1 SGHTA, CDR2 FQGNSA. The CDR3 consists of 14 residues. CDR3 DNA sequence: TGTGCCAGCAGCTTAGTTCCTGGGGACTATGGCTACACCTTC. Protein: CASSLVPGDYGYTF.

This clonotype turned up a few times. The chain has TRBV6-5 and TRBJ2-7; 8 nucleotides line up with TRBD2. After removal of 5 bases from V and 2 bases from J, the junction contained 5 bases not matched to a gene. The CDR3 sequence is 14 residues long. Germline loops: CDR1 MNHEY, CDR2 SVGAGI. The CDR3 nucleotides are TGTGCCAGCAGTGCGGGGGGTTTGACCTACGAGCAGTACTTC. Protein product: CASSAGGLTYEQYF.

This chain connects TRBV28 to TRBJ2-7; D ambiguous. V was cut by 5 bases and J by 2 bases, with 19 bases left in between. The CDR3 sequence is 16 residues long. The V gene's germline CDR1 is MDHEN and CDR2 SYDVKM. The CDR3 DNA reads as TGTGCCAGCAGTCTAAGGCCTTCTGCAAGAACCTACGAGCAGTACTTC. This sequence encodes CASSLRPSARTYEQYF.

CDR3 in amino acids: CASSPLRVQGGSYNEQFF. The DNA for the CDR3 is TGTGCCAGCTCACCTCTCAGGGTCCAAGGAGGCTCCTACAATGAGCAGTTCTTC. The chain joins TRBV18 to TRBJ2-1, with D perhaps given as TRBD1 or TRBD2 (5 bases each). Between the trimmed V and J ends, which lost 3 bases and 0 bases, there was a span of 18 bases. The CDR3 loop spans 18 amino acids. Germline CDR1 reads KGHSH; CDR2 reads LQKENI.

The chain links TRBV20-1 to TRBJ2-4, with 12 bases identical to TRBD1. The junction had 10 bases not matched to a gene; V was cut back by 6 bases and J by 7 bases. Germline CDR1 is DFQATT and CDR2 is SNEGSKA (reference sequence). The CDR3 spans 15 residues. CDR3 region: CSAPGQGAKGNIQYF. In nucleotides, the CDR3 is TGCAGTGCCCCGGGACAGGGGGCGAAAGGGAACATTCAGTACTTC.

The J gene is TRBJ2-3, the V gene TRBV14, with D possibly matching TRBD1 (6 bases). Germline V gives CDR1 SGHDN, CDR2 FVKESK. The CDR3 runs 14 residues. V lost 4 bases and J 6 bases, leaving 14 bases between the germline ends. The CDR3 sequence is CASSRSQGYDTQYF. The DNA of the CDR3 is TGTGCCAGCAGCCGATCCCAGGGGTACGATACGCAGTATTTT.

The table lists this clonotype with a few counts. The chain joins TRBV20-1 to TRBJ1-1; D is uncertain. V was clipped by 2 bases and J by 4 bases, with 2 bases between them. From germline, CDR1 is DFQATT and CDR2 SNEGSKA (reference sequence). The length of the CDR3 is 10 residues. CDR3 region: CSARFTEAFF. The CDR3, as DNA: TGCAGTGCTAGATTCACTGAAGCTTTCTTT.

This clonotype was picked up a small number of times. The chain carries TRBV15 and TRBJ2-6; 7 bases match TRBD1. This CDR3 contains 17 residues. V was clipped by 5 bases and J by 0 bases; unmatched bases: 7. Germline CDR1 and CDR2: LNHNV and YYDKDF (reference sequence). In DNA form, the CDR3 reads TGTGCCACCAGCGGCAGGGGGTTTGACTCTGGGGCCAACGTCCTGACTTTC. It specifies CATSGRGFDSGANVLTF.

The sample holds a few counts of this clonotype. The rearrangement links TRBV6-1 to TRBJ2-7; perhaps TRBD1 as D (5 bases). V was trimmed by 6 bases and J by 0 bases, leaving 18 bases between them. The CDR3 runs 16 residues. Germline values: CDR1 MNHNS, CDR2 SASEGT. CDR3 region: CASRDGAARSSYEQYF. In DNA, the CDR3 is TGTGCCAGCAGAGATGGGGCAGCCAGGAGCTCCTACGAGCAGTACTTC.

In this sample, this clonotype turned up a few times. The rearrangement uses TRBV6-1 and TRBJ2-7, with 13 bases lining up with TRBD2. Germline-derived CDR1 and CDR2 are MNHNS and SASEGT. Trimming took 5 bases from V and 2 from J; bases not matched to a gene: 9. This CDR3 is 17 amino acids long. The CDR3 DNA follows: TGTGCCAGCAGTCGCGGAGGGACTAGCGGGACCACCTACGAGCAGTACTTC. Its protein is CASSRGGTSGTTYEQYF.

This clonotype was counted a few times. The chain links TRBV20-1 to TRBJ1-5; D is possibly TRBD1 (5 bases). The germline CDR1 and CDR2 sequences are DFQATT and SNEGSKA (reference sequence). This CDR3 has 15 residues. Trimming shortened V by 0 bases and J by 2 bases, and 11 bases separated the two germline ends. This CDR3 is CSARDPTGGNQPQHF. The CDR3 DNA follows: TGCAGTGCTAGAGATCCAACGGGGGGCAATCAGCCCCAGCATTTT.

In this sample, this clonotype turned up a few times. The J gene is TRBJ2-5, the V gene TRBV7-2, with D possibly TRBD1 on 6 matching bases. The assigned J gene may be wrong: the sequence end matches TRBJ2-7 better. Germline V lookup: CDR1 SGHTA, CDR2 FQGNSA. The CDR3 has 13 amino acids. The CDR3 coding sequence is TGTGCCAGCAGCCCTCACAGGGTTGGCGAGCAGTACTTC. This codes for CASSPHRVGEQYF.

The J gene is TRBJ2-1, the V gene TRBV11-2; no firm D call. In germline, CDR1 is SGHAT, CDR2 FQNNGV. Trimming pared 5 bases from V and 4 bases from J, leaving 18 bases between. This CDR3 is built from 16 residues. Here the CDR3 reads CASSNPRRPNYNEQFF. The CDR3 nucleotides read TGTGCCAGCAGCAACCCACGGAGACCGAATTACAATGAGCAGTTCTTC.

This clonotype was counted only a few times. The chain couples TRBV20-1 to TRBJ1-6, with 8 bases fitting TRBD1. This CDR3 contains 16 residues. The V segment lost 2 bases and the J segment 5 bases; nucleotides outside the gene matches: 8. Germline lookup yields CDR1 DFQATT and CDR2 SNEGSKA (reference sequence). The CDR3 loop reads CSARLGRQGNNSPLHF. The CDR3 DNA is TGCAGTGCTAGACTAGGTAGACAGGGGAATAATTCACCCCTCCACTTT.

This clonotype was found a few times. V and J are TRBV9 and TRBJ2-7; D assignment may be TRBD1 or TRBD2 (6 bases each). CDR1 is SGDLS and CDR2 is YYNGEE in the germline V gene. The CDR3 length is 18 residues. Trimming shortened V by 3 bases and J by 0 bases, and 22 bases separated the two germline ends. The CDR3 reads CASSDRDTPGLDSYEQYF. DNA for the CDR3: TGTGCCAGCAGCGACCGGGACACTCCGGGACTTGACTCCTACGAGCAGTACTTC.

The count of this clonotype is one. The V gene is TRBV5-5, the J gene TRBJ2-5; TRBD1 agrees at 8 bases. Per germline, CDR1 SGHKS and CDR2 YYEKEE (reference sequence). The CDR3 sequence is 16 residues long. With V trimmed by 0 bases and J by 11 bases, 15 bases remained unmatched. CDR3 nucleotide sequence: TGTGCCAGCAGCTTGGTGTACCAGGGGGCGGGCAATGAGCAGTACTTC. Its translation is CASSLVYQGAGNEQYF.

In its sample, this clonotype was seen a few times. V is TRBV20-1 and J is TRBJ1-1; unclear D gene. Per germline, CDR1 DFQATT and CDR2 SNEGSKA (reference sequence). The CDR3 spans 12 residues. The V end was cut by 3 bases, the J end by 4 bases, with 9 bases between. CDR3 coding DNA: TGCAGTGCTAGTAGCCTGTTCACTGAAGCTTTCTTT. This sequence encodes CSASSLFTEAFF.